The 27 T cell receptor beta chains below all came from one sample that was sequenced in a study of human T cells and chemical hapten exposure. TCRdb processed the RACE reads anew with MiXCR; each CDR3 protein has one entry. The sample lists 35,000 to 50,000 distinct CDR3 sequences, under 15% seen once, with 4.5% to 6% in the top ten. As for time point: pre-sensitization, week 0. Treatment: therapeutic diphenylcyclopropenone sensitization with weekly scalp DPC. The sample in question was whole blood, obtained in connection with sensitization to the hapten diphenylcyclopropenone (DPC). The source is a woman in her twenties or thirties with alopecia areata. Some clones in this sample may be carry-over from other donors' samples.

This clonotype was seen ten or more times. This chain uses TRBV12-3 or TRBV12-4 with TRBJ2-7; 11 bases fit TRBD1. Trimming at V came to 6 bases and at J to 5 bases, leaving 9 bases not matched to a gene. This CDR3 is built from 15 residues. This chain's CDR3 is CASSPSMDRGHEQYF. The CDR3 region has the DNA TGTGCCAGCAGCCCTTCCATGGACAGGGGGCACGAGCAGTACTTC.

Many counts were recorded for this clonotype. The chain recombines TRBV14 with TRBJ2-3, with 11 positions matching TRBD2. The germline CDR1 and CDR2 sequences are SGHDN and FVKESK. The V and J ends lost 1 base and 2 bases, in that order; junction bases with no gene match: 5. This CDR3 is 17 amino acids long. The CDR3: CASSQGEGLAATDTQYF. The CDR3 region has the DNA TGTGCCAGCAGCCAAGGAGAGGGACTAGCGGCCACAGATACGCAGTATTTT.

This chain links TRBV19 with TRBJ2-1, with D maybe TRBD2 (6 bases). The germline V gene encodes CDR1 LNHDA and CDR2 SQIVND (reference sequence). This CDR3 spans 14 amino acids. Trimming cost V 3 bases and J 3 bases, with 9 bases left between them. The CDR3 loop reads CASSIYGSYNEQFF. In DNA, the CDR3 is TGTGCCAGTAGTATTTACGGGAGCTACAATGAGCAGTTCTTC.

The chain is built from TRBV20-1 and TRBJ2-3; D remains ambiguous. This CDR3 is built from 13 residues. The germline V gene encodes CDR1 DFQATT and CDR2 SNEGSKA (reference sequence). The CDR3 DNA is TGCAGCTGCCCTACCCCGGGTGGTGATACGCAGTATTTT. Translating it yields CSCPTPGGDTQYF.

This clonotype was picked up a small number of times. The chain recombines TRBV15 with TRBJ2-5, with 7 bases lining up with TRBD2. Germline V gives CDR1 LNHNV, CDR2 YYDKDF (reference sequence). The trim removed 6 bases at V and 7 bases at J, leaving 20 bases unmatched. The CDR3 covers 17 residues. CDR3 coding DNA: TGTGCCACCAGTGAAGGGCTGTCGGGACTACCCCCCGGGACCCAGTACTTC. Residues: CATSEGLSGLPPGTQYF.

This clonotype was counted many times. This chain joins TRBV21-1 and TRBJ1-1; the table assigns TRBD1, which was not confirmed against the DNA. TRBV21-1 constitutes a pseudogene. The CDR3 length is 14 residues. The CDR3 sequence: CASSKGEKNTEAFF. CDR3 in DNA: TGTGCCAGCAGCAAGGGGGAAAAGAACACTGAAGCTTTCTTT.

This clonotype has more than one count but fewer than ten. The J gene is TRBJ2-7, the V gene TRBV6-6; 14 nucleotides line up with TRBD2. V lost 4 bases to trimming and J lost 7 bases; unmatched junction nucleotides: 6. There are 15 residues in the CDR3. Germline V lookup: CDR1 MNHNY, CDR2 SVGAGI (reference sequence). The CDR3 DNA reads as TGTGCCAGCAGTTCCCGACTAGCGGGAGGGTATGAGCAGTACTTC. Translating it yields CASSSRLAGGYEQYF.

This clonotype has ten or more counts. The rearrangement links TRBV28 to TRBJ2-2, with unresolved D. CDR1 is MDHEN and CDR2 is SYDVKM in the germline V gene. V lost 4 bases and J lost 16, with 25 bases in between. The CDR3 runs 15 residues. DNA of the CDR3: TGTGCCAGCAGTTCTCCAGAGAACACAAGACGAGACACGTTTTTT. This sequence encodes CASSSPENTRRDTFF.

The V gene is TRBV6-6, the J gene TRBJ1-1, with unresolved D. Between the trimmed V and J ends, which lost 2 bases and 11 bases, there was a span of 12 bases. The germline V gene has CDR1 MNHNY and CDR2 SVGAGI (reference sequence). The CDR3 runs to 12 residues. The CDR3 DNA is TGTGCCAGCAGTTACGTTCGGGCCGGGGCTTTCTTT. Its translation is CASSYVRAGAFF.

This clonotype showed up many times. The chain has TRBV6-2 or TRBV6-3 and TRBJ2-1; D is possibly TRBD1 or TRBD2 (5 bases each). The CDR3 loop spans 13 amino acids. V was cut by 6 bases and J by 4 bases, with 10 bases left in between. The germline gives CDR1 MNHEY, CDR2 SVGEGT. The CDR3 DNA reads TGTGCCAGCAGACGGGACCAGTACAATGAGCAGTTCTTC. Encoded protein: CASRRDQYNEQFF.

This clonotype appeared many times. CDR3 sequence reads: CASSLSRVAGRFF. The CDR3 bases are TGTGCCAGCAGCCTTTCGCGGGTCGCGGGACGGTTCTTC. This chain uses TRBV12-3 or TRBV12-4 with TRBJ2-1, with a weak D call TRBD2 (6 bases). The CDR3 has 13 residues. Trimming removed 6 bases from V and 15 bases from J, with 21 bases in between.

There are many counts of this clonotype. The chain employs TRBV18 and TRBJ2-2; 14 bases line up with TRBD2. The CDR3 sequence is 16 residues long. Germline values: CDR1 KGHSH, CDR2 LQKENI. The ends lost 4 bases at V and 6 bases at J; junction bases unmatched: 4. Here the CDR3 reads CASSLGLAGVAGELFF. The DNA of the CDR3 is TGTGCCAGCTCACTGGGACTAGCGGGAGTGGCCGGGGAGCTGTTTTTT.

This clonotype was recorded at least ten times. CDR3 amino acids: CASGLGQGNTEAFF. The DNA of the CDR3 is TGTGCTAGTGGCCTTGGACAGGGGAACACTGAAGCTTTCTTT. The rearrangement uses TRBV12-5 and TRBJ1-1, with 8 bases lining up with TRBD1. Germline assignment: CDR1 LGHNT and CDR2 FRNRAP. This CDR3 comprises 14 residues. J was trimmed by 1 base and V by 6 bases; bases with no gene match: 4.

This clonotype came up many times. The genes are TRBV20-1 and TRBJ1-1; 7 bases line up with TRBD1. The CDR3 is 12 residues long. Germline loops: CDR1 DFQATT, CDR2 SNEGSKA (reference sequence). The trim removed 6 bases at V and 11 bases at J, leaving 12 bases unmatched. CDR3 sequence reads: CSARDSSERAFF. The CDR3 region has the DNA TGCAGTGCCCGGGACAGTTCCGAGAGGGCTTTCTTT.

V usage is TRBV28 and J usage is TRBJ1-5, with 7 positions matching TRBD1. V shed 6 bases, J shed 7 bases, and the junction held 9 bases outside the gene matches. This CDR3 region has 14 residues. Germline lookup yields CDR1 MDHEN and CDR2 SYDVKM. The CDR3 is CASSMTGSGQPQHF. As DNA, the CDR3 is TGTGCCAGCAGCATGACAGGGAGCGGGCAGCCCCAGCATTTT.

This clonotype was counted only a few times. CDR3 coding DNA: TGTGCCAGCAGTGAGGGGTACAATGAGCAGTTCTTC. Translation gives CASSEGYNEQFF. J is TRBJ2-1 and V is TRBV2; D gene uncertain. CDR3 length: 12 residues. The germline V gene encodes CDR1 SNHLY and CDR2 FYNNEI. Trimming took off 3 bases at V and 4 bases at J, with 4 bases between the two ends.

The rearrangement links TRBV6-2 or TRBV6-3 to TRBJ2-5, with TRBD2 identical over 7 bases. Germline lookup yields CDR1 MNHEY and CDR2 SVGEGT. This CDR3 is 12 amino acids long. The CDR3 loop reads CASGELQETQYF. CDR3 DNA: TGTGCGAGCGGGGAGTTACAAGAGACCCAGTACTTC.

The chain is built from TRBV2 and TRBJ1-1; D perhaps matches TRBD1 (5 bases). CDR3 size: 15 residues. The germline V and J ends were trimmed by 3 bases and 0 bases, with 11 bases remaining between them. Germline-derived CDR1 and CDR2 are SNHLY and FYNNEI. The CDR3 DNA reads as TGTGCCAGCAGTGAGGCCACAGGACTGAACACTGAAGCTTTCTTT. Translated: CASSEATGLNTEAFF.

There are many counts of this clonotype. V is TRBV24-1 and J is TRBJ2-3; D is perhaps TRBD2 (6 bases). The CDR3 is 15 amino acids. V lost 5 bases and J lost 2, with 13 bases in between. CDR1 is KGHDR, CDR2 SFDVKD, per germline. CDR3 residues: CATSVGRDPTDTQYF. The CDR3 coding sequence is TGTGCCACCAGTGTAGGGCGGGACCCCACAGATACGCAGTATTTT.

V gene TRBV29-1 combines with J gene TRBJ2-7; no firm D call. The length of the CDR3 is 11 residues. Trimming stripped 7 bases from V and 5 bases from J, with 12 bases between. The germline gives CDR1 SQVTM, CDR2 ANQGSEA. In DNA form, the CDR3 reads TGCAGCGCCGAGGCCTGGAACGAGCAGTACTTC. It yields the protein CSAEAWNEQYF.

V gene TRBV11-2 combines with J gene TRBJ2-7; D possibly corresponds to TRBD1 (6 bases). The CDR3 runs 19 residues. CDR1 is SGHAT, CDR2 FQNNGV, per germline. V was cut by 3 bases and J by 0 bases, with 24 bases left in between. In DNA, the CDR3 is TGTGCCAGCAGCTTGAACTACTTGAGCCTCCGGGACAACTCCTACGAGCAGTACTTC. Its protein product is CASSLNYLSLRDNSYEQYF.

The table lists this clonotype with a few counts. The chain couples TRBV6-5 to TRBJ2-7; 10 bases agree with TRBD2. Unmatched junction bases numbered 4, after V lost 6 bases and J lost 2 bases. Germline V CDR1 and CDR2: MNHEY, SVGAGI. This CDR3 is built from 14 residues. CDR3 nucleotide sequence: TGTGCCAGCAGAGGACTAGCGGCAGCCTACGAGCAGTACTTC. Its protein product is CASRGLAAAYEQYF.

CDR3 nucleotide sequence: TGCAGTGCTCCTATGGCCAGGGGGCCCGGGGAGCTGTTTTTT. Translation: CSAPMARGPGELFF. The chain links TRBV20-1 to TRBJ2-2; 8 bases align to TRBD1. This CDR3 has 14 residues. J gave up 6 bases and V 5 bases, and 8 bases lay outside the gene matches. Germline V CDR1 and CDR2: DFQATT, SNEGSKA (reference sequence).

This clonotype was detected ten times or more. The rearrangement uses TRBV6-5 and TRBJ2-1; the match to TRBD2 covers 7 bases. CDR1 MNHEY and CDR2 SVGAGI come from the germline V gene. V shed 6 bases, J shed 6 bases, and the junction held 11 bases outside the gene matches. CDR3 length: 15 amino acids. In nucleotides, the CDR3 is TGTGCCAGCAGCCGGCGCCCGGGAGGACCCAATGAGCAGTTCTTC. Protein: CASSRRPGGPNEQFF.

This clonotype was picked up many times. V gene TRBV10-3 combines with J gene TRBJ2-1; the match to TRBD1 covers 9 bases. This CDR3 has 16 amino acids. The trim removed 5 bases at V and 7 bases at J, leaving 12 bases unmatched. Looked up from germline, CDR1 is ENHRY and CDR2 is SYGVKD. CDR3 sequence (DNA): TGTGCCATCAGTTATAAGACAGGGGGGACTATTAATGAGCAGTTCTTC. Translated: CAISYKTGGTINEQFF.

This clonotype has just a few counts. This chain connects TRBV30 to TRBJ2-1, with D unclear. This CDR3 contains 15 residues. Trimming cost V 2 bases and J 7 bases, with 18 bases left between them. Germline CDR1 GTSNPN, CDR2 SVGIG (reference sequence). The CDR3 DNA reads as TGTGCCTGGAGTCTCGGGTTCCGTTTTGAGAATGAGCAGTTCTTC. Residues: CAWSLGFRFENEQFF.

This clonotype was counted ten times or more. For the CDR3, the DNA is TGTGCCAGCAACACCGCGGGGGTGGGCACTGAAGCTTTCTTT. Translation gives CASNTAGVGTEAFF. The chain carries TRBV6-5 and TRBJ1-1; weak D call: TRBD1 (5 bases). V was shortened by 7 bases and J by 4 bases, with 16 bases between the two germline ends. From germline, CDR1 is MNHEY and CDR2 SVGAGI. This CDR3 is built from 14 residues.